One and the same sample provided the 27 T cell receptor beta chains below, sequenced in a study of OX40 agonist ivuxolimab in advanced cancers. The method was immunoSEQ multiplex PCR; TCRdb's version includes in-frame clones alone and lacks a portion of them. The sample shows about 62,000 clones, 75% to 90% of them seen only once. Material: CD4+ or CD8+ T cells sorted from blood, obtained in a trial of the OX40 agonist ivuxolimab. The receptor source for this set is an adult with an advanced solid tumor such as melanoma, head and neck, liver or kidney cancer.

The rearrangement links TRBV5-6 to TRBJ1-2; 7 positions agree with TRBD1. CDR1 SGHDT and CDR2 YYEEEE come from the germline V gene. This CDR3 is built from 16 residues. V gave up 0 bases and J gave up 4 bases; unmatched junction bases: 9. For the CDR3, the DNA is TGTGCCAGCAGCTTGGGGTCGACAGGGCTGGGCTATGGCTACACCTTC. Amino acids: CASSLGSTGLGYGYTF.

CDR3 amino acids: CASSPNDRGTGQPQHF. CDR3 nucleotides: TGTGCCAGCAGTCCAAATGACAGGGGCACCGGTCAGCCCCAGCATTTT. This chain uses TRBV28 with TRBJ1-5; 8 bases align to TRBD1. This CDR3 is 16 amino acids long. CDR1 is MDHEN and CDR2 is SYDVKM in the germline V gene. After removal of 5 bases from V and 6 bases from J, the junction contained 12 bases not matched to a gene.

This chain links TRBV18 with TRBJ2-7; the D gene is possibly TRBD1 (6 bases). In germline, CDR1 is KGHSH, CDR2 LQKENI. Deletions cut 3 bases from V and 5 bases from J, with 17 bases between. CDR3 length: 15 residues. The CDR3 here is CASSPGQPGTNEQYF. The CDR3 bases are TGTGCCAGCTCACCCGGACAGCCGGGAACAAACGAGCAGTACTTC.

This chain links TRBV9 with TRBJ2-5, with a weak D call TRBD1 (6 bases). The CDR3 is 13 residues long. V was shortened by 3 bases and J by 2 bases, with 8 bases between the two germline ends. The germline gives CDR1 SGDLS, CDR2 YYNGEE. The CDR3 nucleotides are TGTGCCAGCAGCGGACAGGTTCAAGAGACCCAGTACTTC. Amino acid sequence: CASSGQVQETQYF.

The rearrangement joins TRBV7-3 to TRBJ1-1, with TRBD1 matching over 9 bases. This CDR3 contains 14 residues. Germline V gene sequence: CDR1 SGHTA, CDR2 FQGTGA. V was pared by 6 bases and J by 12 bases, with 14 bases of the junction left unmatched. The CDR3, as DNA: TGTGCCAGCAGACCCTCCCGGGACAGGGACGAGCCTTTCTTT. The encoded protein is CASRPSRDRDEPFF. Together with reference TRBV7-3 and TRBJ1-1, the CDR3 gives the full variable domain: GAGVSQTPSNKVTEKGKYVELRCDPISGHTALYWYRQSLGQGPEFLIYFQGTGAADDSGLPNDRFFAVRPEGSVSTLKIQRTERGDSAVYLCASRPSRDRDEPFFGQGTRLTVV.

The CDR3 sequence is CASSKTSGGPSYNEQFF. CDR3 sequence (DNA): TGTGCCAGCAGCAAGACTAGCGGGGGGCCCTCTTACAATGAGCAGTTCTTC. The genes are TRBV5-4 and TRBJ2-1, with 13 bases fitting TRBD2. The CDR3 runs to 17 residues. Germline-derived CDR1 and CDR2 are SGHNT and YYREEE (reference sequence). After removal of 4 bases from V and 4 bases from J, the junction contained 8 bases not matched to a gene.

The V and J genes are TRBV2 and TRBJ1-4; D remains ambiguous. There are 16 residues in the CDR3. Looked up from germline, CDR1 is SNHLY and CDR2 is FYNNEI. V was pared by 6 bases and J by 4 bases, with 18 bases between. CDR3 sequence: CASRENNRVLNEKLFF. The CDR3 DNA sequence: TGTGCCAGCAGGGAAAACAACCGGGTCCTTAATGAAAAACTGTTTTTT.

The CDR3 loop is CASSLKAALNEKLFF. The CDR3 nucleotides are TGTGCCAGCAGCTTGAAAGCGGCTCTTAATGAAAAACTGTTTTTT. The chain joins TRBV5-4 to TRBJ1-4; D remains ambiguous. There are 15 residues in the CDR3. Deletions cut 1 base from V and 4 bases from J, with 11 bases between. The V gene's germline CDR1 is SGHNT and CDR2 YYREEE (reference sequence).

CDR3 sequence reads: CSVEVDSSGNTIYF. CDR3 nucleotides: TGCAGCGTTGAGGTGGACAGCTCTGGAAACACCATATATTTT. The chain carries TRBV29-1 and TRBJ1-3; D perhaps matches TRBD1 (6 bases). Germline-derived CDR1 and CDR2 are SQVTM and ANQGSEA. The CDR3 is 14 amino acids. Trimming removed 3 bases from V and 0 bases from J, with 9 bases in between.

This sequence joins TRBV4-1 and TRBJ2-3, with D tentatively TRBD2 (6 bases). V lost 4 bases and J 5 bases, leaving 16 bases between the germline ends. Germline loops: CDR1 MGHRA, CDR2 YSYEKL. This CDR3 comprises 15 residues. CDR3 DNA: TGCGCCAGCAGCCGGCCCGGGACTGGGATAGATACGCAGTATTTT. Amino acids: CASSRPGTGIDTQYF.

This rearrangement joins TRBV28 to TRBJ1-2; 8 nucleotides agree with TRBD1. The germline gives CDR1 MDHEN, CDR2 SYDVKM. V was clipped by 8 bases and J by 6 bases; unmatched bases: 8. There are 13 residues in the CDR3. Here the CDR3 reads CASSVSTGDGYTF. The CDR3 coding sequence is TGTGCCAGCTCTGTATCGACAGGGGATGGCTACACCTTC.

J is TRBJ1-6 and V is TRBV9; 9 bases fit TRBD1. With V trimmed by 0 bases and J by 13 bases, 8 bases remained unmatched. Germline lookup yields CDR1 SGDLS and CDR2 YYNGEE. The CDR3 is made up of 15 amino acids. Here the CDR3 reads CASSVDGQGLSPLHF. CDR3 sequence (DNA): TGTGCCAGCAGCGTAGACGGACAGGGGTTATCGCCCCTCCACTTT.

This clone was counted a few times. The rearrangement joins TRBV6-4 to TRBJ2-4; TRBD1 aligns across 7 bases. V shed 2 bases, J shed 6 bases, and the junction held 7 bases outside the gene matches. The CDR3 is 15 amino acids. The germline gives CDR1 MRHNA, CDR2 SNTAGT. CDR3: CASSDEPGQLNIQYF. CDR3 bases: TGTGCCAGCAGTGACGAACCGGGACAGTTAAACATTCAGTACTTC.

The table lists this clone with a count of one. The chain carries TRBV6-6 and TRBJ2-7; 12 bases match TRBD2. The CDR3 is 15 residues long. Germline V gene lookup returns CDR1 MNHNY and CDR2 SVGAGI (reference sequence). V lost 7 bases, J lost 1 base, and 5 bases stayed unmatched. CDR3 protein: CASTDGLAGSYEQYF. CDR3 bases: TGTGCCAGCACCGATGGACTAGCGGGATCCTACGAGCAGTACTTC.

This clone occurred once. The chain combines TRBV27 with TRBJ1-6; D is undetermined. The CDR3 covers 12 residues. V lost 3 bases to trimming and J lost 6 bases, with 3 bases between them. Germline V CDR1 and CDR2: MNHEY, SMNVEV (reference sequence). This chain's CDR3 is CASSFVNSPLHF. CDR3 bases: TGTGCCAGCAGTTTCGTTAATTCACCCCTCCACTTT.

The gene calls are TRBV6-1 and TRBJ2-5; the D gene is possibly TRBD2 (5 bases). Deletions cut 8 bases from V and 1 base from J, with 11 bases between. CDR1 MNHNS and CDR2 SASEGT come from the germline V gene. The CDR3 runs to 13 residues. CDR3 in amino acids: CASSGSIQETQYF. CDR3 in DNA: TGTGCCAGCTCGGGAAGTATCCAAGAGACCCAGTACTTC.

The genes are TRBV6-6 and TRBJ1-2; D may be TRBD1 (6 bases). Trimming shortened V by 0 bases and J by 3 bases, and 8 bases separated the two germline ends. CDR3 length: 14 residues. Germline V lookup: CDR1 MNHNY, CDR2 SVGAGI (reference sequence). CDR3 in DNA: TGTGCCAGCAGTTACTCGAGGGGGGACTATGGCTACACCTTC. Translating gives CASSYSRGDYGYTF.

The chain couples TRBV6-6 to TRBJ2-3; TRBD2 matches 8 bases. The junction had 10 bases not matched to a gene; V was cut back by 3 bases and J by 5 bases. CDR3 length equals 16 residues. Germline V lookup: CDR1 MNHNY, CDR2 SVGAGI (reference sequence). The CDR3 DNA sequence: TGTGCCAGCAGTTATGATTCGCGGGGGGCCCTAGATACGCAGTATTTT. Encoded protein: CASSYDSRGALDTQYF.

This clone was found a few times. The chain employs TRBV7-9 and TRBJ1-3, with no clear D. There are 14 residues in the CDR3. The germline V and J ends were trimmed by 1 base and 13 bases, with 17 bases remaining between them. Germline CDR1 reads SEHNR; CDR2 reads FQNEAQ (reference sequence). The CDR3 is CASSLVLGETPIYF. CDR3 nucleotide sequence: TGTGCCAGCAGCTTAGTTCTGGGTGAGACACCAATATATTTT.

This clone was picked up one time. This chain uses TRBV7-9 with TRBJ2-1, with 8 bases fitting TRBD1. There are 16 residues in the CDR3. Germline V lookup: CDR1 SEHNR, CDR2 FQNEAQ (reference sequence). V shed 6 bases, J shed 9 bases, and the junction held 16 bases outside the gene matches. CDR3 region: CASSSTDRGWVAEQFF. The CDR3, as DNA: TGTGCCAGCAGTTCCACTGACAGGGGCTGGGTGGCTGAGCAGTTCTTC.

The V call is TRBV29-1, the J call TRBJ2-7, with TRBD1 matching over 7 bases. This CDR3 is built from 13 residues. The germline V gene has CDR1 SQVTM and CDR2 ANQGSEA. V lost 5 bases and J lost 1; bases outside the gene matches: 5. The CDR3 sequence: CSVTGTASYEQYF. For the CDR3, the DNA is TGCAGCGTTACCGGGACAGCGTCCTACGAGCAGTACTTC.

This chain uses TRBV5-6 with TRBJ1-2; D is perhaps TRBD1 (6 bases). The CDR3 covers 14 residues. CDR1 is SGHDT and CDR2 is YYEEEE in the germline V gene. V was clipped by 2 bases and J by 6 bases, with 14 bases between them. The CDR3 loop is CASSLPGTKNGYTF. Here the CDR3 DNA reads TGTGCCAGCAGCTTACCCGGGACAAAGAATGGCTACACCTTC.

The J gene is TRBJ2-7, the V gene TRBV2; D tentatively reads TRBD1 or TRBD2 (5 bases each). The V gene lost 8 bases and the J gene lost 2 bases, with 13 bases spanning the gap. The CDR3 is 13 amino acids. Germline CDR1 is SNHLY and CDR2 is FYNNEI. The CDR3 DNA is TGTGCCAGCGTCAACGGGGCCACCTACGAGCAGTACTTC. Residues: CASVNGATYEQYF.

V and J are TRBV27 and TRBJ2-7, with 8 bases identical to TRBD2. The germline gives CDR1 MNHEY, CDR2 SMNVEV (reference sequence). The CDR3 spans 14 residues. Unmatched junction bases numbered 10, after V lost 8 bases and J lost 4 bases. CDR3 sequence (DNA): TGTGCCAGCGGACCGACGGGGGGGCAGTACGAGCAGTACTTC. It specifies CASGPTGGQYEQYF.

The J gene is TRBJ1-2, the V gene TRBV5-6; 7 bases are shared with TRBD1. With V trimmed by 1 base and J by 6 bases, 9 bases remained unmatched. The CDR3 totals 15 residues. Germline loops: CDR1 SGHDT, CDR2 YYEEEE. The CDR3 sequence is CASSLKGDRVHGYTF. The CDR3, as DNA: TGTGCCAGCAGCTTGAAGGGCGACAGGGTGCATGGCTACACCTTC.

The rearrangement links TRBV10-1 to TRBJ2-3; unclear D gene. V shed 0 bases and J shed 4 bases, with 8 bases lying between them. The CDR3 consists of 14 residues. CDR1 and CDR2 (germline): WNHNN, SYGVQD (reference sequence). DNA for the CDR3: TGCGCCAGCAGTGAGTCGGGTGGAGCAGATACGCAGTATTTT. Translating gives CASSESGGADTQYF.

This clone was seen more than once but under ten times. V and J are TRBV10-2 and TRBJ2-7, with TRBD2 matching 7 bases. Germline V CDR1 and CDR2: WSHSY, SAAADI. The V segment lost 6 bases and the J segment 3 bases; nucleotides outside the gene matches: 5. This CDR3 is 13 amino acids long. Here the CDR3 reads CASRGAGYYEQYF. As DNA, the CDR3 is TGCGCCAGCAGAGGAGCGGGATACTACGAGCAGTACTTC.